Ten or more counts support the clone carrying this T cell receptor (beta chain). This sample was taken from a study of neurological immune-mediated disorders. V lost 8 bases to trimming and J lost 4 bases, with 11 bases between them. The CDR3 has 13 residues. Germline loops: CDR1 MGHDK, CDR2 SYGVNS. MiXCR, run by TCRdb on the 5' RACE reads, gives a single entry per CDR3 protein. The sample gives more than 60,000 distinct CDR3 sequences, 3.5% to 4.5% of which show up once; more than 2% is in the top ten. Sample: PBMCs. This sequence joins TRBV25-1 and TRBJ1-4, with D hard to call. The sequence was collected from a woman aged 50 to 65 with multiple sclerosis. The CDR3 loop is CASPGGFNEKLFF. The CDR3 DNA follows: TGTGCCAGCCCTGGAGGATTTAATGAAAAACTGTTTTTT. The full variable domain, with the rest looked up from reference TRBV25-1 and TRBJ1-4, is EADIYQTPRYLVIGTGKKITLECSQTMGHDKMYWYQQDPGMELHLIHYSYGVNSTEKGDLSSESTVSRIRTEHFPLTLESARPSHTSQYLCASPGGFNEKLFFGSGTQLSVL.